Presented here are 22 T cell receptor beta chains from one specimen sequenced in a study of CD8 T cells in ankylosing spondylitis. For these receptors, no antigen is known. TCRdb passed the 5' RACE reads through MiXCR, listing each CDR3 protein once. Altogether a few hundred thousand distinct CDR3 sequences are present, over 9.5% being singletons, with the ten largest covering nearly 7%. The study, taken as a whole, reports: Characteristic of ankylosing spondylitis blood, it appeared, was a TCR beta motif comprising eight highly homologous variants.

The sample was blood, either unsorted or a sorted T cell fraction (not recorded which). These receptors all come from a male donor with ankylosing spondylitis.

This clonotype was observed a handful of times. The V and J genes are TRBV12-3 or TRBV12-4 and TRBJ1-2, with 8 bases lining up with TRBD1. The V and J ends lost 4 bases and 7 bases, in that order; junction bases with no gene match: 8. This CDR3 has 14 residues. CDR3 residues: CASSSADRVVGYTF. CDR3 DNA sequence: TGTGCCAGCAGTTCCGCGGACAGGGTGGTTGGCTACACCTTC.

In this sample, this clonotype turned up a few times. This chain uses TRBV7-7 with TRBJ2-2; no clear D. The V end lost 1 base, the J end lost 6 bases, and 15 bases lay between the germline ends. Per germline, CDR1 SSHAT and CDR2 FNYEAQ (reference sequence). The CDR3 is 16 residues long. The CDR3 DNA is TGTGCCAGCAGCTTAGAAAGGATACCGGGTTCCGGGGAGCTGTTTTTT. This sequence encodes CASSLERIPGSGELFF.

This clonotype was seen more than once but under ten times. V and J are TRBV4-1 and TRBJ1-2, with D unresolved. V shed 0 bases and J shed 6 bases, with 17 bases lying between them. Per the germline V gene, CDR1 is MGHRA and CDR2 is YSYEKL. The CDR3 consists of 16 residues. The CDR3: CASSQESSRGQNGYTF. The DNA of the CDR3 is TGCGCCAGCAGCCAAGAGAGTAGCAGAGGGCAAAATGGCTACACCTTC.

This clonotype was seen a few times. This chain joins TRBV12-3 or TRBV12-4 and TRBJ2-5; D unclear. The CDR3 covers 14 residues. V shed 5 bases and J shed 5 bases, with 15 bases lying between them. The DNA for the CDR3 is TGTGCCAGCAGTATCGGACCGACCAGGGAGACCCAGTACTTC. It is translated as CASSIGPTRETQYF.

The chain couples TRBV20-1 to TRBJ2-5; 8 nucleotides match TRBD2. J was trimmed by 4 bases and V by 3 bases; bases with no gene match: 4. Germline loops: CDR1 DFQATT, CDR2 SNEGSKA (reference sequence). CDR3 length: 13 amino acids. The CDR3 DNA reads TGCAGTGCTAGTCCAGCGGGAGTAGAGACCCAGTACTTC. Amino acids: CSASPAGVETQYF.

This clonotype has only a few counts. J is TRBJ2-3 and V is TRBV27, with D unresolved. This CDR3 is 14 amino acids long. Germline V gene sequence: CDR1 MNHEY, CDR2 SMNVEV (reference sequence). With 3 bases removed from V and 8 bases from J, the gap between germline ends came to 15 bases. The CDR3 loop is CASSLYRAQSTQYF. The CDR3 DNA reads as TGTGCCAGCAGTTTGTACCGGGCCCAGAGTACGCAGTATTTT.

This clonotype was detected a few times. The chain recombines TRBV6-2 or TRBV6-3 with TRBJ2-5; TRBD1 agrees at 11 bases. With 3 bases clipped from V and 5 bases from J, the junction kept 8 bases outside the gene matches. The CDR3 is 16 amino acids. Germline V CDR1 and CDR2: MNHEY, SVGEGT. CDR3 region: CASSYLRTGGIETQYF. CDR3 in DNA: TGTGCCAGCAGTTATTTGAGGACAGGGGGCATCGAGACCCAGTACTTC.

The genes are TRBV19 and TRBJ1-1, with D perhaps TRBD1 (6 bases). From germline, CDR1 is LNHDA and CDR2 SQIVND (reference sequence). The CDR3 is 14 amino acids. Trimming took 10 bases from V and 4 from J, leaving 19 bases between them. CDR3 residues: CATETQGMRTEAFF. The CDR3 coding sequence is TGTGCCACCGAGACCCAGGGGATGCGCACTGAAGCTTTCTTT.

The CDR3 protein is CASSVGLAAYEQYF. The CDR3 DNA reads TGTGCCAGCAGCGTAGGACTAGCGGCCTACGAGCAGTACTTC. The gene calls are TRBV9 and TRBJ2-7, with 9 positions matching TRBD2. The CDR3 is 14 amino acids. CDR1 and CDR2 (germline): SGDLS, YYNGEE. The J segment lost 2 bases and the V segment lost 0 bases, leaving 0 bases of the junction unmatched.

This clonotype was observed a few times. The rearrangement links TRBV18 to TRBJ2-1, with TRBD2 matching 12 bases. CDR3 length equals 17 residues. J lost 0 bases, V lost 2 bases, and 2 bases had no gene match. Per the germline V gene, CDR1 is KGHSH and CDR2 is LQKENI. The DNA for the CDR3 is TGTGCCAGCTCACCAGAGACTAGCGGGAGCTCCTACAATGAGCAGTTCTTC. It is translated as CASSPETSGSSYNEQFF.

In its sample, this clonotype was seen a few times. The chain is built from TRBV6-5 and TRBJ2-7; 8 positions match TRBD2. This CDR3 has 15 amino acids. V gave up 2 bases and J gave up 3 bases; unmatched junction bases: 6. Germline values: CDR1 MNHEY, CDR2 SVGAGI. DNA of the CDR3: TGTGCCAGCAGTTACGCGGGACTAGGGGGCTACGAGCAGTACTTC. Translating gives CASSYAGLGGYEQYF.

This clonotype was observed many times. The chain employs TRBV12-3 or TRBV12-4 and TRBJ2-1, with D uncertain. There are 13 residues in the CDR3. The V end lost 6 bases, the J end lost 9 bases, and 15 bases lay between the germline ends. The CDR3 DNA is TGTGCCAGCAGCCTCGTGGGGTTCGGTGAGCAGTTCTTC. Residues: CASSLVGFGEQFF.

This clonotype was observed at least ten times. The V and J genes are TRBV20-1 and TRBJ1-5, with TRBD1 matching over 8 bases. The CDR3 totals 14 residues. The V and J ends lost 3 bases and 5 bases, in that order; junction bases with no gene match: 6. Germline CDR1 is DFQATT and CDR2 is SNEGSKA (reference sequence). The CDR3 sequence: CSARDRVGHQPQHF. CDR3 nucleotides: TGCAGTGCTAGGGACAGGGTAGGGCATCAGCCCCAGCATTTT.

The CDR3 protein is CASSLAVLRLAGTEQFF. CDR3 DNA sequence: TGTGCCAGCAGCTTAGCCGTTTTGCGGCTAGCGGGAACTGAGCAGTTCTTC. The chain is built from TRBV7-2 and TRBJ2-1; 9 bases map to TRBD2. CDR3 length: 17 amino acids. Germline V gene data show CDR1 as SGHTA and CDR2 as FQGNSA. Unmatched junction bases numbered 12, after V lost 0 bases and J lost 9 bases. The full variable domain, its missing parts supplied by reference TRBV7-2 and TRBJ2-1, is GAGVSQSPSNKVTEKGKDVELRCDPISGHTALYWYRQSLGQGLEFLIYFQGNSAPDKSGLPSDRFSAERTGGSVSTLTIQRTQQEDSAVYLCASSLAVLRLAGTEQFFGPGTRLTVL.

This clonotype was counted a few times. V gene TRBV5-1 combines with J gene TRBJ2-3, with a possible D match to TRBD2 (6 bases). This CDR3 is 16 amino acids long. The germline gives CDR1 SGHRS, CDR2 YFSETQ. V lost 4 bases and J 0 bases, leaving 15 bases between the germline ends. CDR3 coding DNA: TGCGCCAGCAGCGCCGGGACTTTAACTAGCACAGATACGCAGTATTTT. It specifies CASSAGTLTSTDTQYF.

J is TRBJ2-7 and V is TRBV5-1; 8 nucleotides align to TRBD2. Trimming cost V 2 bases and J 3 bases; bases outside gene matches: 7. This CDR3 comprises 15 residues. Germline CDR1 SGHRS, CDR2 YFSETQ. For the CDR3, the DNA is TGCGCCAGCAGCTTAAATCCGGGAGGGATCTACGAGCAGTACGTC. As protein: CASSLNPGGIYEQYV.

The chain uses TRBV3-1 and TRBJ2-2, with D uncertain. Trimming removed 6 bases at V and 0 bases at J, with 11 bases between. CDR3 length: 15 residues. Per germline, CDR1 LGHDT and CDR2 YNNKEL (reference sequence). The CDR3 region is CASRFFTANTGELFF. The DNA of the CDR3 is TGTGCCAGCAGGTTCTTCACCGCGAACACCGGGGAGCTGTTTTTT.

The chain employs TRBV5-1 and TRBJ2-2; D gene uncertain. Germline loops: CDR1 SGHRS, CDR2 YFSETQ. Trimming pared 3 bases from V and 4 bases from J, leaving 19 bases between. CDR3 length: 17 amino acids. CDR3 amino acids: CASSSSSVVGGTGELFF. CDR3 coding DNA: TGCGCCAGCAGCTCGTCCTCGGTGGTGGGTGGCACCGGGGAGCTGTTTTTT.

This clonotype was observed a few times. The rearrangement joins TRBV20-1 to TRBJ2-7; 10 bases map to TRBD2. The germline V gene encodes CDR1 DFQATT and CDR2 SNEGSKA (reference sequence). The CDR3 is made up of 13 amino acids. J was trimmed by 6 bases and V by 3 bases; bases with no gene match: 5. The DNA for the CDR3 is TGCAGTGCTAGTTCAGCGGGAGGGTCCGAGCAGTACGTC. Its translation is CSASSAGGSEQYV.

This clonotype occurred a few times. The chain combines TRBV7-9 with TRBJ2-7; D perhaps matches TRBD2 (5 bases). The CDR3 consists of 13 residues. Trimming removed 1 base at V and 3 bases at J, with 7 bases between. Germline V gene sequence: CDR1 SEHNR, CDR2 FQNEAQ (reference sequence). In nucleotides, the CDR3 is TGTGCCAGCAGCTTAGGGGAGCGCTACGAGCAGTACTTC. Amino acids: CASSLGERYEQYF.

The table lists this clonotype with a few counts. This chain uses TRBV5-1 with TRBJ2-5; D gene unclear. Germline assignment: CDR1 SGHRS and CDR2 YFSETQ. CDR3 length: 14 residues. V was clipped by 2 bases and J by 3 bases, with 11 bases between them. The CDR3 loop is CASSFWDTKETQYF. The CDR3 DNA reads TGCGCCAGCAGCTTTTGGGATACGAAAGAGACCCAGTACTTC.

The chain couples TRBV16 to TRBJ2-2; D may correspond to TRBD1 or TRBD2 (5 bases each). The V gene's germline CDR1 is KGHSY and CDR2 FQNENV. The CDR3 is 16 residues long. V lost 3 bases, J lost 3 bases, and 14 bases lay in between. CDR3 DNA: TGTGCCAGCAGCCAGTGGGGACCCGGGGACACCGGGGAGCTGTTTTTT. Its translation is CASSQWGPGDTGELFF. Looking up the rest from reference TRBV16 and TRBJ2-2 gives the full variable domain: GEEVAQTPKHLVRGEGQKAKLYCAPIKGHSYVFWYQQVLKNEFKFLISFQNENVFDETGMPKERFSAKCLPNSPCSLEIQATKLEDSAVYFCASSQWGPGDTGELFFGEGSRLTVL.